This T cell receptor (beta chain) was captured by sequencing in a study of beta chain features in type 1 diabetes. Trimming left V 5 bases short and J 3 bases short, with 11 bases between. Germline CDR1 is SGHTS and CDR2 is YDEGEE. The CDR3 totals 14 residues. CD45RO/CCR7/CD25/CD127/CD95/CD27 staining was used to isolate CD4+ naive, central memory, regulatory and stem cell-like memory cells by sorting. TCRB transcripts that were expressed got sequenced, as all of the isolated RNA had been reverse transcribed. Samples of naive, central memory and regulatory T cells yielded a mean of approximately 3.9 million reads. Produced via immunoSEQ multiplex PCR; TCRdb's table is partial and in-frame only. The sample shows 200,000 to 250,000 clones, 25% to 35% of them seen only once. This clone has a handful of counts.

V gene TRBV5-8 combines with J gene TRBJ2-2, with D perhaps matching TRBD1 (5 bases). Sequenced input: central memory CD4+ T cells from blood. This receptor was identified in a man between 25 and 39 years old in good health. CDR3 coding DNA: TGTGCCAGCAGAACAGGCCTCGACACCGGGGAGCTGTTTTTT. Its protein is CASRTGLDTGELFF.